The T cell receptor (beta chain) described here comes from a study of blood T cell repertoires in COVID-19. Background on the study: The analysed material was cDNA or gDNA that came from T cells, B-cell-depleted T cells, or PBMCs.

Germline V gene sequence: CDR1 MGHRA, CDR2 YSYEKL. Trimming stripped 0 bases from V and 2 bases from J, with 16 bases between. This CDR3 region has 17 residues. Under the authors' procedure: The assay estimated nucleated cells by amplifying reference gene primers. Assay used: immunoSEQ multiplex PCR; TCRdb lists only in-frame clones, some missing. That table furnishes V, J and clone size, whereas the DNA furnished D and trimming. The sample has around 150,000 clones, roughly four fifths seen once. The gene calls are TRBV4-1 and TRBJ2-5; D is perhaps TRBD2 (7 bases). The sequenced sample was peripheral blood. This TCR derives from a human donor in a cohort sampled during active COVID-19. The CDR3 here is CASSQDIPRGLQETQYF. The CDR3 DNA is TGCGCCAGCAGCCAAGATATCCCCAGGGGACTACAAGAGACCCAGTACTTC.